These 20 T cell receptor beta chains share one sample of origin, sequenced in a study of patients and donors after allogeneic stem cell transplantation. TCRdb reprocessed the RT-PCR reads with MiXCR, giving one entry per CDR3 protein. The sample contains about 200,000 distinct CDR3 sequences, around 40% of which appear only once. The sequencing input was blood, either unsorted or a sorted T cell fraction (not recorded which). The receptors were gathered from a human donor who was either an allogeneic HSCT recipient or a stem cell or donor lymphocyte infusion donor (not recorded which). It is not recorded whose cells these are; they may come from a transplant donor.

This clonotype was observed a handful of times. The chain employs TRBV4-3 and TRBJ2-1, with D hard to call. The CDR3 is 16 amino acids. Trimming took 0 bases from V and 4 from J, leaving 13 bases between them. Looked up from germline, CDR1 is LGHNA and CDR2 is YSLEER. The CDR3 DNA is TGCGCCAGCAGCCAAGATTCTGGATCCCTGTACAATGAGCAGTTCTTC. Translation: CASSQDSGSLYNEQFF.

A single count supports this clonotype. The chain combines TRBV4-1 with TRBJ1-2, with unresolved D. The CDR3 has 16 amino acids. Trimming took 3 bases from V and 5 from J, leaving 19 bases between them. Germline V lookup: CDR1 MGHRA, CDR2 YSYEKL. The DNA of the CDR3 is TGCGCCAGCAGCCAGCAAAATCAGGTGGAGGATTATGGCTACACCTTC. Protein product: CASSQQNQVEDYGYTF.

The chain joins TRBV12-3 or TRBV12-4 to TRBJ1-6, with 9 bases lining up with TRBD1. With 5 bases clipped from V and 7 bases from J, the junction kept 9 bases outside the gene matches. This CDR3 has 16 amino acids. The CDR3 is CASSLGGQGQNSPLHF. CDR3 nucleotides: TGTGCCAGCAGTCTAGGGGGACAGGGACAAAATTCACCCCTCCACTTT.

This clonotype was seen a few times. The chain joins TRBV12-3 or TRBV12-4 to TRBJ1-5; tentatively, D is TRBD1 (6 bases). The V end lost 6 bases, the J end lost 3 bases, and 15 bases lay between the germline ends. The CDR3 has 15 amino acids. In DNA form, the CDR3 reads TGTGCCAGCAGCCAAGTCACGGGGGCCAATCAGCCCCAGCATTTT. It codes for CASSQVTGANQPQHF.

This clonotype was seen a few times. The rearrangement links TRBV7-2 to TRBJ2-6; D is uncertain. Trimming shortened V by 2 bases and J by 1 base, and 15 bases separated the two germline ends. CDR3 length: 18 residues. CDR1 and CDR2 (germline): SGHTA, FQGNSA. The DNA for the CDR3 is TGTGCCAGCAGCTTAAGATTGGTCGGAGTTTCTGGGGCCAACGTCCTGACTTTC. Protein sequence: CASSLRLVGVSGANVLTF.

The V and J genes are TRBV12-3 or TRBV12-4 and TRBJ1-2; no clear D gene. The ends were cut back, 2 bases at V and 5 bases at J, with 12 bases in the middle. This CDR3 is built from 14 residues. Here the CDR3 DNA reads TGTGCCAGCAGTTTACTCCCGGGGATTTATGGCTACACCTTC. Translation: CASSLLPGIYGYTF.

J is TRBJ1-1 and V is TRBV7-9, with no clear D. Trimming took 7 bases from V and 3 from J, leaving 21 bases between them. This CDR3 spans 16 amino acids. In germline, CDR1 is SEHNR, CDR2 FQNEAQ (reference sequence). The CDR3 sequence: CASTRIAGEWYTEAFF. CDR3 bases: TGTGCCAGCACCCGAATTGCCGGGGAATGGTACACTGAAGCTTTCTTT.

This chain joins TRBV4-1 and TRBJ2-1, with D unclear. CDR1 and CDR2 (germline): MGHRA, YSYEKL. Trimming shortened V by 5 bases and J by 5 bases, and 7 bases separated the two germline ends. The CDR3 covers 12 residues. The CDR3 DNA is TGCGCCAGCAGCGACGCGGACAATGAGCAGTTCTTC. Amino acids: CASSDADNEQFF.

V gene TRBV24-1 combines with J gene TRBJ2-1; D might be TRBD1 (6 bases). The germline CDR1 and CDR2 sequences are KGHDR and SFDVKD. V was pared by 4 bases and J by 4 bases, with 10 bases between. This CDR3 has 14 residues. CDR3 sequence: CATSDLGQYNEQFF. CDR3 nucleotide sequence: TGTGCCACCAGTGACCTCGGACAGTACAATGAGCAGTTCTTC.

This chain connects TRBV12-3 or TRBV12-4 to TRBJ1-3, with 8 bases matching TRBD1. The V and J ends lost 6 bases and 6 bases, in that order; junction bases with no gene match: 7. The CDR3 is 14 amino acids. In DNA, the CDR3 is TGTGCCAGCAGATACGGACAGGGATTAAACACCATATATTTT. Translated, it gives CASRYGQGLNTIYF.

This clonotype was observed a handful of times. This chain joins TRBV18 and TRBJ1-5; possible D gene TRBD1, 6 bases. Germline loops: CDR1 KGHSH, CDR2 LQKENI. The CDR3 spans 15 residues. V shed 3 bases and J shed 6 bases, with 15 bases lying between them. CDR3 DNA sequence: TGTGCCAGCTCACCGCAGGGAGGGGGGAGTCAGCCCCAGCATTTT. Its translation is CASSPQGGGSQPQHF. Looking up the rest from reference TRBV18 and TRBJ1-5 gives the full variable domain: NAGVMQNPRHLVRRRGQEARLRCSPMKGHSHVYWYRQLPEEGLKFMVYLQKENIIDESGMPKERFSAEFPKEGPSILRIQQVVRGDSAAYFCASSPQGGGSQPQHFGDGTRLSIL.

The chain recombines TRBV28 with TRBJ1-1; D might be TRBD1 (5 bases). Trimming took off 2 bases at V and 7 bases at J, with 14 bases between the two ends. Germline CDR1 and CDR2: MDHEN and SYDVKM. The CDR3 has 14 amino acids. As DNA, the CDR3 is TGTGCCAGCAGTTTAGGGTTTCCGGGACTTGAAGCTTTCTTT. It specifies CASSLGFPGLEAFF.

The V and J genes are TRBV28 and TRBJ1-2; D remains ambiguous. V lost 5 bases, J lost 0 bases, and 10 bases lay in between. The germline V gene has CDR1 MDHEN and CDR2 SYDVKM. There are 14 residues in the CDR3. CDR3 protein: CASSPGSTNYGYTF. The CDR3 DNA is TGTGCCAGCAGTCCCGGATCAACTAACTATGGCTACACCTTC.

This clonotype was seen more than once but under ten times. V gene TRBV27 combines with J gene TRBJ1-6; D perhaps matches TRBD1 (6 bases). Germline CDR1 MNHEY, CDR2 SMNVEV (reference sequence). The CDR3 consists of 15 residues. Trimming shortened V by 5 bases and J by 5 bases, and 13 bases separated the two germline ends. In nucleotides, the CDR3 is TGTGCCAGCAGTGTCGGGACACTCCATAATTCACCCCTCCACTTT. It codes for CASSVGTLHNSPLHF.

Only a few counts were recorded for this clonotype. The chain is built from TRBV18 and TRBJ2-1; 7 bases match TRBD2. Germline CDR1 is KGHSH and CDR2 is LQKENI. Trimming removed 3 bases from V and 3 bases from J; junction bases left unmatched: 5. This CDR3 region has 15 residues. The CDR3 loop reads CASSPGAGNYNEQFF. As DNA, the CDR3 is TGTGCCAGCTCACCTGGAGCGGGAAACTACAATGAGCAGTTCTTC.

DNA of the CDR3: TGTGCCAGCAGTTACTTGACGGAGGGGAGTCAGCCCCAGCATTTT. Translation: CASSYLTEGSQPQHF. This sequence joins TRBV6-6 and TRBJ1-5, with D maybe TRBD1 (5 bases). Germline values: CDR1 MNHNY, CDR2 SVGAGI (reference sequence). This CDR3 region has 15 residues. Trimming took 1 base from V and 6 from J, leaving 13 bases between them.

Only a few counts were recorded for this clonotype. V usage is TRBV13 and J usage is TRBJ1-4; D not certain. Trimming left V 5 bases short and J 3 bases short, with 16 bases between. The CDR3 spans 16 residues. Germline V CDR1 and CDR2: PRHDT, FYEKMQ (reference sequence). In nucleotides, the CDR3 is TGTGCCAGCAGCCCAAGGGCGAGCTCCTCTAATGAAAAACTGTTTTTT. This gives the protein CASSPRASSSNEKLFF.

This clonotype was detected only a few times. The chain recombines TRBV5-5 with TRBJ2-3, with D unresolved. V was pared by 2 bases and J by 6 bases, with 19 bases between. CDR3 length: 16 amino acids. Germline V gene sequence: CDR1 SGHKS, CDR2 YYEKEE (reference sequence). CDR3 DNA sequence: TGTGCCAGCAGCTTATCAACGAGGACCCAAGGGGATACGCAGTATTTT. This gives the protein CASSLSTRTQGDTQYF.

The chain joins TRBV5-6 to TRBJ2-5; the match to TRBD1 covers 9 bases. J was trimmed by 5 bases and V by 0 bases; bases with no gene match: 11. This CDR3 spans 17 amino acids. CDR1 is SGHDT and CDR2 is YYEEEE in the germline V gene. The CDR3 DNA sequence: TGTGCCAGCAGCTTGGTCTGGGACAGGGTAATACTTGAGACCCAGTACTTC. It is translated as CASSLVWDRVILETQYF.

CDR3 protein: CASSLFTGNYGYTF. The CDR3 DNA follows: TGTGCCAGCAGCCTATTTACAGGGAACTATGGCTACACCTTC. The chain has TRBV7-8 and TRBJ1-2; possibly TRBD1 for D (6 bases). V was cut by 5 bases and J by 2 bases, with 12 bases left in between. Per germline, CDR1 SGHVS and CDR2 FQNEAQ. This CDR3 comprises 14 residues.